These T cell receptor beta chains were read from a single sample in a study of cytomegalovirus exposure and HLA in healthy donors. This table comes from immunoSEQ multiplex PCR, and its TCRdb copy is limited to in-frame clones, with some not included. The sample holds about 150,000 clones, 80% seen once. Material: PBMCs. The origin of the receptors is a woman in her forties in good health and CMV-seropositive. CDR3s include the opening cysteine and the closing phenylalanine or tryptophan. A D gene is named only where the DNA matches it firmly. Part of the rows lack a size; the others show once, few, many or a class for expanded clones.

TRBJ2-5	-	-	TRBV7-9	CASSSGLKETQYF	TGTGCCAGCAGCTCGGGACTTAAAGAGACCCAGTACTTC
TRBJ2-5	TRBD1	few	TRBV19	CASRDRGLGETQYF	TGTGCCAGTAGAGACAGGGGGCTTGGGGAGACCCAGTACTTC
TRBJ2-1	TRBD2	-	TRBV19	CASSRVGREFSYNEQFF	TGTGCCAGTAGTAGGGTGGGGCGGGAGTTCTCCTACAATGAGCAGTTCTTC
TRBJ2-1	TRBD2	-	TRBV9	CASTRGGSSYNEQFF	TGTGCCAGCACCCGGGGGGGGAGCTCCTACAATGAGCAGTTCTTC
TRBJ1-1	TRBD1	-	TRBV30	CAWSRTGKDFTGGTEAFF	TGTGCCTGGAGTAGGACAGGGAAGGATTTTACGGGCGGCACTGAAGCTTTCTTT
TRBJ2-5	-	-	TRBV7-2	CASSLGWSGETQYF	TGTGCCAGCAGCTTAGGGTGGAGTGGGGAGACCCAGTACTTC
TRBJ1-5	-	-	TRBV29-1	CSVGQGGNQPQHF	TGCAGCGTTGGGCAGGGCGGCAATCAGCCCCAGCATTTT
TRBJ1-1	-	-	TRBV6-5	CASRRGQMTEAFF	TGTGCCAGCAGACGCGGACAGATGACTGAAGCTTTCTTT
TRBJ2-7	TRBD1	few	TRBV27	CASSLEGAEQYF	TGTGCCAGCAGTCTCGAGGGGGCCGAGCAGTACTTC
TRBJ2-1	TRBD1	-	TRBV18	CASSPGQADEQFF	TGTGCCAGCTCACCAGGACAGGCGGATGAGCAGTTCTTC
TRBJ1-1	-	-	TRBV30	CAWSTKGGYRAEAFF	TGTGCCTGGAGTACCAAGGGGGGGTATAGGGCTGAAGCTTTCTTT
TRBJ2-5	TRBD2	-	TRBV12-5	CASAPRKASGSVGETQYF	TGTGCTAGTGCCCCCCGGAAGGCTAGCGGGAGTGTAGGGGAGACCCAGTACTTC
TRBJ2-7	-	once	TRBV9	CASSVDSTYEQYF	TGTGCCAGCAGCGTAGACAGTACCTACGAGCAGTACTTC
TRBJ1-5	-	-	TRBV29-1	CSVSDISNQPQHF	TGCAGCGTTTCGGACATCAGCAATCAGCCCCAGCATTTT